These T cell receptor beta chains were read from a single sample in a study of blood T cell repertoires in COVID-19. The table came from immunoSEQ multiplex PCR; TCRdb's copy has only in-frame clones and leaves some out. The sample includes 100,000 to 150,000 clones, around 86% seen only once; the top ten take more than 20%. Sequenced sample: peripheral blood. Receptors were obtained from a woman aged 80 or older with acute or convalescent COVID-19. Both conserved end residues are part of each CDR3. Fields, in order: clone size, D gene, V gene, J gene, CDR3 protein, CDR3 DNA. D genes are given only for firm matches. Only part of the rows carry a size: once, few, many, or a class if the clone is expanded.

clone size: -
D gene: TRBD1
V gene: TRBV9
J gene: TRBJ2-3
CDR3 protein: CASSETGATDTQYF
CDR3 DNA: TGTGCCAGCAGCGAGACAGGGGCCACAGATACGCAGTATTTT

clone size: -
D gene: TRBD1
V gene: TRBV18
J gene: TRBJ2-1
CDR3 protein: CASSTDRVPYNEQFF
CDR3 DNA: TGTGCCAGCTCAACCGACAGGGTGCCTTACAATGAGCAGTTCTTC

clone size: -
D gene: TRBD2
V gene: TRBV7-2
J gene: TRBJ2-5
CDR3 protein: CASSLQRGEQETQYF
CDR3 DNA: TGTGCCAGCAGCTTACAGCGGGGGGAACAAGAGACCCAGTACTTC

clone size: -
D gene: TRBD1
V gene: TRBV4-1
J gene: TRBJ1-1
CDR3 protein: CASSHLIPTGVAEAFF
CDR3 DNA: TGCGCCAGCAGCCACCTTATTCCTACAGGGGTGGCTGAAGCTTTCTTT

clone size: -
D gene: TRBD1
V gene: TRBV10-3
J gene: TRBJ2-2
CDR3 protein: CAIRTRTGGADGELFF
CDR3 DNA: TGTGCCATCAGAACCAGGACAGGGGGCGCAGACGGGGAGCTGTTTTTT

clone size: few
D gene: TRBD1
V gene: TRBV7-9
J gene: TRBJ2-2
CDR3 protein: CASSKTGGTGELFF
CDR3 DNA: TGTGCCAGCAGTAAGACAGGGGGCACCGGGGAGCTGTTTTTT

clone size: -
D gene: -
V gene: TRBV18
J gene: TRBJ1-4
CDR3 protein: CASSPPEGREKLFF
CDR3 DNA: TGTGCCAGCTCACCACCGGAGGGTCGTGAAAAACTGTTTTTT

clone size: -
D gene: TRBD2
V gene: TRBV4-3
J gene: TRBJ2-4
CDR3 protein: CASSPQTSSIIQYF
CDR3 DNA: TGCGCCAGCAGCCCTCAGACTAGCTCTATCATTCAGTACTTC

clone size: -
D gene: -
V gene: TRBV12-3/TRBV12-4
J gene: TRBJ1-6
CDR3 protein: CASSLGALSPLHF
CDR3 DNA: TGTGCCAGCAGTTTAGGGGCGTTATCACCCCTCCACTTT

clone size: -
D gene: -
V gene: TRBV28
J gene: TRBJ1-1
CDR3 protein: CASSFNLNTEAFF
CDR3 DNA: TGTGCCAGCAGTTTTAATTTGAACACTGAAGCTTTCTTT

clone size: -
D gene: -
V gene: TRBV4-2
J gene: TRBJ1-3
CDR3 protein: CASSLRAVASQPFGNTIYF
CDR3 DNA: TGTGCCAGCAGCCTAAGAGCGGTTGCCAGCCAGCCTTTTGGAAACACCATATATTTT

clone size: -
D gene: -
V gene: TRBV14
J gene: TRBJ2-7
CDR3 protein: CASSQKTGRYEQYF
CDR3 DNA: TGTGCCAGCAGCCAAAAAACGGGGAGGTACGAGCAGTACTTC

clone size: -
D gene: -
V gene: TRBV2
J gene: TRBJ1-1
CDR3 protein: CASRARDTNAEAFF
CDR3 DNA: TGTGCCAGCAGGGCGAGGGACACGAACGCTGAAGCTTTCTTT

clone size: -
D gene: TRBD1
V gene: TRBV14
J gene: TRBJ2-1
CDR3 protein: CASSQLQGANEQFF
CDR3 DNA: TGTGCCAGCAGCCAATTACAGGGGGCCAATGAGCAGTTCTTC

clone size: -
D gene: -
V gene: TRBV20-1
J gene: TRBJ2-1
CDR3 protein: CSASPSGTQRGNEQFF
CDR3 DNA: TGCAGTGCTAGTCCCTCGGGAACCCAAAGAGGCAATGAGCAGTTCTTC

clone size: -
D gene: -
V gene: TRBV4-3
J gene: TRBJ1-4
CDR3 protein: CASSHATGTNEKLFF
CDR3 DNA: TGCGCCAGCAGCCACGCAACCGGAACTAATGAAAAACTGTTTTTT

clone size: -
D gene: -
V gene: TRBV7-2
J gene: TRBJ1-1
CDR3 protein: CASRRDLNTEAFF
CDR3 DNA: TGTGCCAGCAGGCGGGACCTGAACACTGAAGCTTTCTTT

clone size: -
D gene: -
V gene: TRBV5-1
J gene: TRBJ2-3
CDR3 protein: CASSIDRPRDTQYF
CDR3 DNA: TGCGCCAGCAGCATAGACAGACCTAGAGATACGCAGTATTTT

clone size: -
D gene: -
V gene: TRBV7-2
J gene: TRBJ1-3
CDR3 protein: CASSFRRGGNTIYF
CDR3 DNA: TGTGCCAGCAGCTTTCGGCGGGGTGGAAACACCATATATTTT